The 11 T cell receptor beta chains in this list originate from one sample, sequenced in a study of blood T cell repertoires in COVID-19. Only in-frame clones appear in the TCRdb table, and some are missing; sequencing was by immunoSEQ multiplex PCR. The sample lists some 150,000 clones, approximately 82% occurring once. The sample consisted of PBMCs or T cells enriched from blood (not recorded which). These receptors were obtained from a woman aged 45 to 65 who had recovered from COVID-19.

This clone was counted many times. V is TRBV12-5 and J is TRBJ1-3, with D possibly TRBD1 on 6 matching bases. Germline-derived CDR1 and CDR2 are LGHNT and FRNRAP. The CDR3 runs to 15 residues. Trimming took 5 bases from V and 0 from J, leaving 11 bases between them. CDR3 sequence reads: CASGHRALSGNTIYF. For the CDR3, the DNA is TGTGCTAGTGGTCACAGGGCTCTCTCTGGAAACACCATATATTTT.

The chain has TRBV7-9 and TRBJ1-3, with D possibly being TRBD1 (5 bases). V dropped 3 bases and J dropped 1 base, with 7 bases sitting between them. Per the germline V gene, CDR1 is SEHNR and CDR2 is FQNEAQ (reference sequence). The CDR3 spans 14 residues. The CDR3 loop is CASSLTVSGNTIYF. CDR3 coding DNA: TGTGCCAGCAGCTTGACAGTTTCTGGAAACACCATATATTTT.

The CDR3 region is CASSPQRVAGLTGELFF. CDR3 nucleotides: TGTGCCAGCTCACCACAACGGGTAGCGGGGCTCACCGGGGAGCTGTTTTTT. This chain links TRBV18 with TRBJ2-2; 8 bases fit TRBD2. V lost 1 base and J lost 4; bases outside the gene matches: 8. This CDR3 has 17 amino acids. Germline CDR1 KGHSH, CDR2 LQKENI.

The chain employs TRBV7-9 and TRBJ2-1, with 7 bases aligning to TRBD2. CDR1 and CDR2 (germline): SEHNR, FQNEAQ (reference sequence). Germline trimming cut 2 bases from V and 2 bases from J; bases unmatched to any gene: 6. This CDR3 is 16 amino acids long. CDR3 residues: CASSLLGGRTYNEQFF. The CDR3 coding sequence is TGTGCCAGCAGCTTATTGGGCGGGAGAACCTACAATGAGCAGTTCTTC.

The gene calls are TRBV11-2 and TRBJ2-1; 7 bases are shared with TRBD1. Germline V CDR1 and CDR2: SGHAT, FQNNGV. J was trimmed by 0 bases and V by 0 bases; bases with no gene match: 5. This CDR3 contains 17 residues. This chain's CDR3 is CASSLDRGYGSYNEQFF. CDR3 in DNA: TGTGCCAGCAGCTTAGACAGGGGGTACGGCTCCTACAATGAGCAGTTCTTC.

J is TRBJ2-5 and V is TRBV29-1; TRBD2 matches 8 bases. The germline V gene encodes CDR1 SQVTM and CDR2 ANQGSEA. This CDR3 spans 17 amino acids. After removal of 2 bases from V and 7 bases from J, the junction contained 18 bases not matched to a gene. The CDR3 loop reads CSVEPREGTGPGGTQYF. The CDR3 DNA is TGCAGCGTTGAACCTCGGGAGGGAACGGGACCTGGGGGGACCCAGTACTTC.

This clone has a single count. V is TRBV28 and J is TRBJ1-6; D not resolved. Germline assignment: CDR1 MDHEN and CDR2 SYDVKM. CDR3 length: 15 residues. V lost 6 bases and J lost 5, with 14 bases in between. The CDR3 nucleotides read TGTGCCAGCAGGACGAACCCAACTAATAATTCACCCCTCCACTTT. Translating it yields CASRTNPTNNSPLHF.

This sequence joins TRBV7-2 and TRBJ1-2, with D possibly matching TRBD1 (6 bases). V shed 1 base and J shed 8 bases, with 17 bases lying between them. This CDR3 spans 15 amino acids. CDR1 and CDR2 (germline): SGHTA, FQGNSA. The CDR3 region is CASSLDRVAREGYTF. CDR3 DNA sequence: TGTGCCAGCAGCTTAGACAGGGTGGCGAGGGAAGGCTACACCTTC.

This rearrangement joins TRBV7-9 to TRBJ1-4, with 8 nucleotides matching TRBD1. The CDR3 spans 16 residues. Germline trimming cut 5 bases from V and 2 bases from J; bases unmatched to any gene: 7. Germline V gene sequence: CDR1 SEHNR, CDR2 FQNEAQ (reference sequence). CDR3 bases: TGTGCCAGCAGCAGACAGGGGAGTGGGACTAATGAAAAACTGTTTTTT. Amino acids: CASSRQGSGTNEKLFF. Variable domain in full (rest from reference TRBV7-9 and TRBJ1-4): DTGVSQNPRHKITKRGQNVTFRCDPISEHNRLYWYRQTLGQGPEFLTYFQNEAQLEKSRLLSDRFSAERPKGSFSTLEIQRTEQGDSAMYLCASSRQGSGTNEKLFFGSGTQLSVL.

The CDR3 nucleotides read TGCGCCACAGTTAACAGGGGTCGGAACTATGGCTACACCTTC. This gives the protein CATVNRGRNYGYTF. The rearrangement links TRBV10-1 to TRBJ1-2, with 7 bases fitting TRBD1. The germline CDR1 and CDR2 sequences are WNHNN and SYGVQD (reference sequence). V shed 10 bases and J 2 bases; nucleotides not matched to a gene: 10. The length of the CDR3 is 14 residues.

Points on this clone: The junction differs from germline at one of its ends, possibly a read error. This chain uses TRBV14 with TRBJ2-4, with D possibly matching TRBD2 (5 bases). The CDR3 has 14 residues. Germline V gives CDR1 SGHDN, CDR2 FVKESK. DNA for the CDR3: TGTGCCAGCAGCCAAGGCAACTCGGACTCCCCCAATCACTTC. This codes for CASSQGNSDSPNHF.